The present TCR beta chain was sequenced within a study of identical twins. Study-wide points: There was more out-of-frame TCR alpha sharing in monozygotic twins than models estimated. There is a chance that invariant MAIT and iNKT cells partially muddied zero-insertion analyses. Its conclusions, products of cross-sectional statistical analysis, did not come from following the same donors.

This clonotype was detected many times. Its antigen is unknown. Germline trimming cut 4 bases from V and 2 bases from J; bases unmatched to any gene: 6. The CDR3 is 14 amino acids. Germline V gene sequence: CDR1 SQVTM, CDR2 ANQGSEA. Template switching created a universal primer site, and the cDNA included unique molecular identifiers. Each CDR3 protein gets one entry after TCRdb re-called the 5' RACE reads with MiXCR. The table shows 500,000 or so distinct CDR3 sequences, with 12% to 15% occurring only once. These data were also filed under a second study, of yellow fever vaccine responses in identical twins.

The sequence was collected from a young woman in good health. Sequenced input: CD4+ T cells sorted from blood. The chain is built from TRBV29-1 and TRBJ2-5, with 8 bases that match TRBD1. The CDR3 coding sequence is TGCAGCGTTGGCAGGACAGGGACGCAAGAGACCCAGTACTTC. It is translated as CSVGRTGTQETQYF.